A single T cell receptor beta chain is shown here with its context. The V segment lost 1 base and the J segment 5 bases; nucleotides outside the gene matches: 7. CDR1 and CDR2 (germline): LGHNA, YNFKEQ. This CDR3 spans 16 amino acids. TCRdb ran MiXCR on the 5' RACE reads and lists one entry per CDR3 protein. The table has some 320,000 distinct CDR3 sequences, 15% seen once; the top ten hold approximately 20%. This sample is drawn from a study of T-cell memory formation after mild COVID-19. The TCR originated in a man aged 18 to 35 who had mild COVID-19 (a few samples of this study predate the infection). Cell type and time point are not known. The V call is TRBV4-2, the J call TRBJ2-1; 8 bases match TRBD2. The sequenced sample consisted of PBMCs or a T cell subset sorted from them (not recorded which). CDR3 residues: CASSQGTGGQNNEQFF. The CDR3 DNA follows: TGTGCCAGCAGCCAAGGGACGGGGGGGCAAAACAATGAGCAGTTCTTC.